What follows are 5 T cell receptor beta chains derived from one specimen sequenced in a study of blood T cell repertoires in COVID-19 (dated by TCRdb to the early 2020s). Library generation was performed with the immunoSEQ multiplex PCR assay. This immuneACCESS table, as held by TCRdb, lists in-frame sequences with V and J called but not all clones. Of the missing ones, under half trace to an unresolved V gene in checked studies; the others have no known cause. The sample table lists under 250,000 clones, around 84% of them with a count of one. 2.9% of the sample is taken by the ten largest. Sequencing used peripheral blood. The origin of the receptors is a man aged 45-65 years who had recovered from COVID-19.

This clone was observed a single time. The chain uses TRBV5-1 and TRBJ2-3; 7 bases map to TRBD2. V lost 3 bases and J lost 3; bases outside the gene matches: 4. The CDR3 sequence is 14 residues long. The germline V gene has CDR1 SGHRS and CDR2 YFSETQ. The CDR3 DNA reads TGCGCCAGCAGCTGGGGCGGGAGAACAGATACGCAGTATTTT. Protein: CASSWGGRTDTQYF.

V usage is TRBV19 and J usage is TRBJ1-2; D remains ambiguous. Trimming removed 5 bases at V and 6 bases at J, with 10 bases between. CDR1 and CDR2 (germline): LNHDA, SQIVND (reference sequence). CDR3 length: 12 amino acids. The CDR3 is CASSASLHGYTF. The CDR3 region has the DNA TGTGCCAGTAGTGCTAGCCTTCATGGCTACACCTTC.

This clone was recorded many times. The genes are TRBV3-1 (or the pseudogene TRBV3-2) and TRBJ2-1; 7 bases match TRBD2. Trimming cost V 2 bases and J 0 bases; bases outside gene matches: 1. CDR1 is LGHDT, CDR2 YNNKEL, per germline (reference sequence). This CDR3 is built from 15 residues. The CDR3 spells CASSQSGASYNEQFF. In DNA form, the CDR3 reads TGTGCCAGCAGCCAAAGCGGGGCCTCCTACAATGAGCAGTTCTTC.

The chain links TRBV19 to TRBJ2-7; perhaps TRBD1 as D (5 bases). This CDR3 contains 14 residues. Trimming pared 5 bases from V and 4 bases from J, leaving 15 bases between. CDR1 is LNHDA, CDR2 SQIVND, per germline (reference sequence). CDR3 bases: TGTGCCAGTAGTTTCGGCCAGGGCGGATACGAGCAGTACTTC. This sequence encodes CASSFGQGGYEQYF.

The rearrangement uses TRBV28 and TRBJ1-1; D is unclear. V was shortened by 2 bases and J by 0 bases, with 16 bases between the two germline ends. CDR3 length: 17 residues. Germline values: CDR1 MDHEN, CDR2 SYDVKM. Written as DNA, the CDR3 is TGTGCCAGCAGTTTAGGAATTATAGCTATTATGAACACTGAAGCTTTCTTT. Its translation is CASSLGIIAIMNTEAFF.